This T cell receptor beta chain was identified in a study of T-cell memory formation after mild COVID-19. Study-wide points: Clones that got smaller from day 15 to 85 had even CD4/CD8, while clones growing later tipped toward CD4+. The finding that pre-infection memory included some responding clones suggested that cross-reactive memory joined.

TCRdb itself ran the 5' RACE reads through MiXCR, one entry per CDR3 protein. The table shows 350,000 to 400,000 distinct CDR3 sequences, with around a fifth occurring only once. The CDR3 length is 14 residues. Germline CDR1 and CDR2: KGHSH and LQKENI. Trimming shortened V by 1 base and J by 3 bases, and 7 bases separated the two germline ends. To note about this clonotype: Its target is not known.

Sequencing was carried out using PBMCs or a T cell subset sorted from them (not recorded which). This TCR derives from an adult woman who had mild COVID-19 (a few samples of this study predate the infection). Cell type and time point are not known. This chain links TRBV18 with TRBJ2-1, with a tentative D call TRBD1 (6 bases). The CDR3 region has the DNA TGTGCCAGCTCACCACAGGGGGTCTACAATGAGCAGTTCTTC. Translated, it gives CASSPQGVYNEQFF.